The T cell receptor beta chain under discussion was sequenced for a study of cytomegalovirus exposure and HLA in healthy donors. Overall study findings and caveats: Cytomegalovirus-associated status was assigned to approximately 160 TCR beta chains. Reportedly, cytomegalovirus status was diagnosed with high sensitivity and specificity.

As to this clone: The target antigen is unknown.

The PCR contained 60 Vbeta and 13 Jbeta primers. TCRdb keeps only in-frame clones here, not all; method: immunoSEQ multiplex PCR. The listing contains under 200,000 clones. Between the trimmed V and J ends, which lost 5 bases and 2 bases, there was a span of 10 bases. Germline CDR1 ENHRY, CDR2 SYGVKD. The CDR3 length is 15 residues. The chain joins TRBV10-3 to TRBJ2-6; TRBD1 is a possible D gene (6 bases). The sample consisted of PBMCs. This clonotype was sampled from a man aged 25-45 years in good health and CMV-seronegative. As DNA, the CDR3 is TGTGCCATCAGTTTACAGGGAACTGGGGCCAACGTCCTGACTTTC. Encoded protein: CAISLQGTGANVLTF.